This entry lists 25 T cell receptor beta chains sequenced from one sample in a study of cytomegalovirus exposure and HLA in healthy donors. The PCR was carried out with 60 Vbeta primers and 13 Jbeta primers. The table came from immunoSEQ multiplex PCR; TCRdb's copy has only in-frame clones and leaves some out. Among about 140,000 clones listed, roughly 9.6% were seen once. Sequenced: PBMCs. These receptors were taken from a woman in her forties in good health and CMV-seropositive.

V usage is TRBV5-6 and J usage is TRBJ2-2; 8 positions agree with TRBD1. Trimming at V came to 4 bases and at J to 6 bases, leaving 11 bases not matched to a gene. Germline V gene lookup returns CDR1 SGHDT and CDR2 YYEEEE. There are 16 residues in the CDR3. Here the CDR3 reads CASSTPGQAAAGELFF. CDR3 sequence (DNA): TGTGCCAGCAGCACACCGGGACAGGCGGCCGCCGGGGAGCTGTTTTTT.

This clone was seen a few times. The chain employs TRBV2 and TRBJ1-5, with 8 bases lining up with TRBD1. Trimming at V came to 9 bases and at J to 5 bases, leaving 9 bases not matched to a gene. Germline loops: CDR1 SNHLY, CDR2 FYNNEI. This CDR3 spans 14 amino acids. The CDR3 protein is CASKGQGNHQPQHF. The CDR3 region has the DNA TGTGCCAGTAAAGGACAGGGCAATCATCAGCCCCAGCATTTT.

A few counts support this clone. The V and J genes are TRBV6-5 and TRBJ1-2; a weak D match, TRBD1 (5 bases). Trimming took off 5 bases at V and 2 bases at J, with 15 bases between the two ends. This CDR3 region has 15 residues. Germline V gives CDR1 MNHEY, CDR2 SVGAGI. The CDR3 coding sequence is TGTGCCAGCAGTGCCGGCGGGGGGGGGAACTATGGCTACACCTTC. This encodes CASSAGGGGNYGYTF.

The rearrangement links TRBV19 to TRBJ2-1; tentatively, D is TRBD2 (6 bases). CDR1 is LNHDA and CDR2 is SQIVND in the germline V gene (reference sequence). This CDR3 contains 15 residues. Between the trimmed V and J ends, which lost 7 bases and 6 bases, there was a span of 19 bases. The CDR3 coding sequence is TGTGCCAGTACCTCGGACCCTAGCGTATTCAATGAGCAGTTCTTC. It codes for CASTSDPSVFNEQFF.

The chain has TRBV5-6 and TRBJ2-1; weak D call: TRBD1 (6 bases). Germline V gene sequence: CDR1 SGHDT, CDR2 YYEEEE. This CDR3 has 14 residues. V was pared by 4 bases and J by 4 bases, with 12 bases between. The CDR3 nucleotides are TGTGCCAGCAGCACCCTAGGACAGTACAATGAGCAGTTCTTC. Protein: CASSTLGQYNEQFF.

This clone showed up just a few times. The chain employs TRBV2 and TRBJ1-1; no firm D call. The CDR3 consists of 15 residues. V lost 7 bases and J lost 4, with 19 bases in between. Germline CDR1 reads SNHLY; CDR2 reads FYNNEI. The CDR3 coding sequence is TGTGCCAGCAACCCACACGATGTTCCGGGCACTGAAGCTTTCTTT. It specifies CASNPHDVPGTEAFF.

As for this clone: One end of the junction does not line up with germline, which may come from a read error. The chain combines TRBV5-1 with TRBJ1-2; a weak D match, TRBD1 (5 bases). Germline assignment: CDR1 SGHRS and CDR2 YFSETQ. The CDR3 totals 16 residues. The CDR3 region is CASSLVGGPLNYGYAF. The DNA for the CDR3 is TGCGCCAGCAGCTTGGTCGGGGGACCTCTCAACTATGGCTACGCCTTC.

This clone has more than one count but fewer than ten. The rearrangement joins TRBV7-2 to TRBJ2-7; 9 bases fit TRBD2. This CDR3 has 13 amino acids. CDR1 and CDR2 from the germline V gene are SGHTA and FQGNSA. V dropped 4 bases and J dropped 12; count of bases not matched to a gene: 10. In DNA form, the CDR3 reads TGTGCCAGCAGCTCCCCGGGACTAGCACATCGGTACTTC. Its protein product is CASSSPGLAHRYF.

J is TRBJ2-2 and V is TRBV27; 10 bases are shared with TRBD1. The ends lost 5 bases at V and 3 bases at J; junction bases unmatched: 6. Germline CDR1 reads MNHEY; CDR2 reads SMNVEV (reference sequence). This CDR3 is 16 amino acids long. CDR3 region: CASSRQGAMDTGELFF. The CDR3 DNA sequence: TGTGCCAGCAGTCGACAGGGGGCGATGGACACCGGGGAGCTGTTTTTT.

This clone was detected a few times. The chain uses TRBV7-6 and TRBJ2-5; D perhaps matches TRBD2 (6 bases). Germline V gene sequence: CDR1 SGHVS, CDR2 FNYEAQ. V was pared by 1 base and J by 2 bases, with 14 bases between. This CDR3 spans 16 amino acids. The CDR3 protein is CASSLVGLAKQETQYF. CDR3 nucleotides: TGTGCCAGCAGCTTAGTGGGGCTAGCGAAACAAGAGACCCAGTACTTC.

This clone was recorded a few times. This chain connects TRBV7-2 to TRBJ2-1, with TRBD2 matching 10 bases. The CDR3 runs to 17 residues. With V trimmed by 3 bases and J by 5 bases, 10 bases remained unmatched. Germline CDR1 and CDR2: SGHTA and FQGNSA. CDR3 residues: CASSLGRSGGINNEQFF. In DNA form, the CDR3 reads TGTGCCAGCAGCTTGGGCCGTAGCGGGGGGATCAACAATGAGCAGTTCTTC.

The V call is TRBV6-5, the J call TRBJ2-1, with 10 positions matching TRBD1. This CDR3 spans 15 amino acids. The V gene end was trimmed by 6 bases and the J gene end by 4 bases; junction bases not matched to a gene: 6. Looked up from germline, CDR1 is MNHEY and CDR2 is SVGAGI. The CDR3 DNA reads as TGTGCCAGCAGCCTCGACAGGGGGCTTTACAATGAGCAGTTCTTC. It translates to CASSLDRGLYNEQFF.

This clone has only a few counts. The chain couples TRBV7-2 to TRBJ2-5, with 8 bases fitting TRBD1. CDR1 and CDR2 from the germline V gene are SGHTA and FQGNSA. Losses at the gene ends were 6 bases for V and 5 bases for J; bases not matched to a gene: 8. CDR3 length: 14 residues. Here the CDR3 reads CASRDTGGMETQYF. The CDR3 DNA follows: TGTGCCAGCAGAGATACAGGGGGGATGGAGACCCAGTACTTC. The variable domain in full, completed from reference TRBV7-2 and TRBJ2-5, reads GAGVSQSPSNKVTEKGKDVELRCDPISGHTALYWYRQSLGQGLEFLIYFQGNSAPDKSGLPSDRFSAERTGGSVSTLTIQRTQQEDSAVYLCASRDTGGMETQYFGPGTRLLVL.

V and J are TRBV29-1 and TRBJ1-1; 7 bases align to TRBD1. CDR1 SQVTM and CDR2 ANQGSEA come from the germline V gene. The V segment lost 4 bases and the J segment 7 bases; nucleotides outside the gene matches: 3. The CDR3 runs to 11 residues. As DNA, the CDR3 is TGCAGCGTTGGATGGACAGGTGAAGCTTTCTTT. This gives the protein CSVGWTGEAFF.

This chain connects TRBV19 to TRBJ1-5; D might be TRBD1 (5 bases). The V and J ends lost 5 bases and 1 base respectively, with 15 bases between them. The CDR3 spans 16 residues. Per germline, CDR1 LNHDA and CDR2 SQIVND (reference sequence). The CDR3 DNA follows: TGTGCCAGTAGTCCCTCGTGGGCAGGGAGCAATCAGCCCCAGCATTTT. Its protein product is CASSPSWAGSNQPQHF.

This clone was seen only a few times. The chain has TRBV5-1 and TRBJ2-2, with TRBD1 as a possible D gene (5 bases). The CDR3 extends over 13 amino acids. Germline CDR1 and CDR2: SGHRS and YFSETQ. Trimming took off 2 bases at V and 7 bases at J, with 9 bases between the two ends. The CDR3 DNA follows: TGCGCCAGCAGCTTAGGGGAACGCGGGGAGCTGTTTTTT. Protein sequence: CASSLGERGELFF.

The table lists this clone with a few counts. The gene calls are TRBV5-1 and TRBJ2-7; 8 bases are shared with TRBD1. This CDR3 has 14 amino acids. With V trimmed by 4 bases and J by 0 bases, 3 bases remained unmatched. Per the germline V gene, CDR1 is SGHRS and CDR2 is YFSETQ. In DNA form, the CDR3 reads TGCGCCAGCAGCCCCGGGACAGGCTCCTACGAGCAGTACTTC. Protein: CASSPGTGSYEQYF.

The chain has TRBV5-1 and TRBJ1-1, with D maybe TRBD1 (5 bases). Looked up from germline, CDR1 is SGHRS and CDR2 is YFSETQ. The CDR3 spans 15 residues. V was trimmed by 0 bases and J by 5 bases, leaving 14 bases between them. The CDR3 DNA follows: TGCGCCAGCAGCTTGGTCGCCAGGGAGGATACTGAAGCTTTCTTT. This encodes CASSLVAREDTEAFF.

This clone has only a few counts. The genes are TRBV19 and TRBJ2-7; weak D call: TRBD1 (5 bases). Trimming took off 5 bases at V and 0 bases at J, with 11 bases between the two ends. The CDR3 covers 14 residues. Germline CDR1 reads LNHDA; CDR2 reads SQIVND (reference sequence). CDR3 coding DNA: TGTGCCAGTAGTGGGGCACTGAGCTCCTACGAGCAGTACTTC. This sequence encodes CASSGALSSYEQYF.

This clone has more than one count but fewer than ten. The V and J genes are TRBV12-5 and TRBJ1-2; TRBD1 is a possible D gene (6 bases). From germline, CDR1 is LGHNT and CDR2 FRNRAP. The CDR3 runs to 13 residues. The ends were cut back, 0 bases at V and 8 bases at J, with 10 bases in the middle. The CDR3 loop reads CASGLVSGGGYTF. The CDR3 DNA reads TGTGCTAGTGGTTTGGTGTCGGGGGGCGGCTACACCTTC.

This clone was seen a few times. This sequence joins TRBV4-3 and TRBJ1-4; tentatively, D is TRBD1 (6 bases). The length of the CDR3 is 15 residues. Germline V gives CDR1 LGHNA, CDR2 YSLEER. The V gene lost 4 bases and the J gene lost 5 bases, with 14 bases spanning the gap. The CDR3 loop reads CASSLRGHPNEKLFF. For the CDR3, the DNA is TGCGCCAGCAGCCTACGGGGACACCCAAATGAAAAACTGTTTTTT.

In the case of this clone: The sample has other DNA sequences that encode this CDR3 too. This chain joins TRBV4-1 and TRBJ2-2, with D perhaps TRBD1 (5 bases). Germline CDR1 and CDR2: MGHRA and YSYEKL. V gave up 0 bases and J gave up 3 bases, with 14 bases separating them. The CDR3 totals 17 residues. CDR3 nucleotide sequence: TGCGCCAGCAGCCAAGAATCCGAACAGGCCTACACCGGGGAGCTGTTTTTT. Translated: CASSQESEQAYTGELFF.

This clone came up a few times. The CDR3: CASSPSGGNSNQPQHF. In DNA, the CDR3 is TGTGCCAGCTCACCTTCCGGTGGTAATAGCAATCAGCCCCAGCATTTT. The V call is TRBV18, the J call TRBJ1-5, with unresolved D. V was pared by 3 bases and J by 0 bases, with 12 bases between. This CDR3 is built from 16 residues. The germline gives CDR1 KGHSH, CDR2 LQKENI.

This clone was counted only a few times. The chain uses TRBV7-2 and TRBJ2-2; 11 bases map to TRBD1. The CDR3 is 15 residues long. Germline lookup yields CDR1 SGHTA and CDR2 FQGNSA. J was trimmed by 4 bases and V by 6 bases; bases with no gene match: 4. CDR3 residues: CASRYGTGGTGELFF. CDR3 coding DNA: TGTGCCAGCAGATACGGGACAGGGGGCACCGGGGAGCTGTTTTTT.

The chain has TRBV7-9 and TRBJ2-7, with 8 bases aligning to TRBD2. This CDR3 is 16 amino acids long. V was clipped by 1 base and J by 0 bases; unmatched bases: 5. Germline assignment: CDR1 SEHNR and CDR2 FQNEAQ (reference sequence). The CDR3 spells CASSLGVAGGSYEQYF. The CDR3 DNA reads TGTGCCAGCAGCTTAGGGGTTGCGGGGGGCTCCTACGAGCAGTACTTC.